This T cell receptor (beta chain) was recorded in a study of tumor and adjacent non-tumor tissue in lung cancer. In the study overall: On average, productive TCRbeta reads reached about 4.17 million per sample.

This sample's RNA came from whole unsorted tissue. The germline gives CDR1 SQVTM, CDR2 ANQGSEA. The CDR3 numbers 13 amino acids, ends counted. A modified ARM-PCR protocol with three rounds of nested PCR amplified TCRbeta. TCRdb re-derived calls from the multiplex PCR reads in MiXCR, one entry per CDR3 protein. This table holds more than 75,000 distinct CDR3 sequences, around 70% found once. Notes on this clonotype: The conserved phenylalanine or tryptophan normally closing the CDR3 is absent here, so this likely arose from a read error. The DNA is omitted, as the CDR3 cannot be located on it reliably, and the CDR3 follows TCRdb's listing.

Material for sequencing was lung tumor tissue. The chain is built from TRBV29-1 and TRBJ2-7; TRBD2 is taken as the D call from the table, unchecked against the DNA. This receptor was obtained from a woman between 65 and 79 years old with non-small cell lung cancer. This CDR3 is CSVRASASYEQYL.